This T cell receptor (beta chain) was identified during a study of T cells in Graves' hyperthyroidism and ophthalmopathy. Findings and caveats of the study: A model using 13 V-J features told ophthalmopathy apart from stable hyperthyroidism.

This clonotype was observed many times. What it binds is unknown. This CDR3 is 13 amino acids long. The V and J ends lost 4 bases and 2 bases respectively, with 9 bases between them. Germline V gene data show CDR1 as SGHTS and CDR2 as YDEGEE. It was RNA transcripts that yielded the amplified TCR beta CDR3 regions. The HTBI primer set drove a first-round RT-PCR of the TCR CDR3. In TCRdb, the multiplex PCR reads were re-called with MiXCR into one record per CDR3 protein. Of around 340,000 distinct CDR3 sequences listed, approximately 18% are singletons. The sequenced sample consisted of blood. This TCR was recovered from a woman aged 40-49 years with Graves' ophthalmopathy. The V call is TRBV5-8, the J call TRBJ1-2, with no clear D. The CDR3 sequence: CASSVPGNYGYTF. CDR3 bases: TGTGCCAGCAGCGTACCAGGAAACTATGGCTACACCTTC.